This TCR beta chain derives from a study of molecular identifiers for immune sequencing clone quantification. Via MiXCR, TCRdb re-called the PCR reads, giving one row per CDR3 protein. There are 600,000 to 650,000 distinct CDR3 sequences in the sample; just under 20% occur only once, and 0.85% lies in the top ten. The CDR3 extends over 15 amino acids. Trimming stripped 4 bases from V and 2 bases from J, with 14 bases between. The germline CDR1 and CDR2 sequences are SGHKS and YYEKEE (reference sequence). Findings and limits, study-wide: One cell's worth of spiked Jurkat TCR RNA was reportedly detectable among about a million naive cells.

This clonotype was recorded many times. Its specificity is not known. Sequencing libraries of naive CD8 cells derived from approximately 22,000 to 940,000 sorted cells with 10%, 30% or 50% RNA. The J gene is TRBJ2-3, the V gene TRBV5-5, with D possibly called TRBD1 or TRBD2 (5 bases each). Sequences were obtained from naive CD8+ T cells from blood, with Jurkat cell RNA spiked in. Regarding subset: FACS-sorted CD8+CD4-CCR7+CD45RA+ naive T cells. The TCR comes from a human donor in good health. Some libraries in this study had Jurkat cell RNA spiked in. As DNA, the CDR3 is TGTGCCAGCAGCCCCTACTGGGGACCCACAGATACGCAGTATTTT. Translated: CASSPYWGPTDTQYF.